Following are 5 T cell receptor beta chains from one sample sequenced in a study of OX40 agonist ivuxolimab in advanced cancers. Libraries were prepared through the immunoSEQ multiplex PCR assay. TCRdb provides this immuneACCESS table in a form limited to in-frame rearrangements. Some clones are lacking; in checked studies, under half of them reflect an unresolved V gene, and why the rest are absent is not known. For this sample the table gives fewer than 70,000 clones, of which more than 75% were detected only once. Of the sample, about 6.3% falls within the top ten clones. The sequences come from CD4+ or CD8+ T cells sorted from blood, collected in a trial of the OX40 agonist ivuxolimab. The source of these receptors is an adult with an advanced solid tumor such as melanoma, head and neck, liver or kidney cancer.

The chain uses TRBV11-2 and TRBJ2-7, with TRBD2 identical over 11 bases. Germline V gene data show CDR1 as SGHAT and CDR2 as FQNNGV. This CDR3 is built from 15 residues. Trimming removed 4 bases from V and 2 bases from J; junction bases left unmatched: 4. CDR3 nucleotide sequence: TGTGCCAGCAGCTACGGGACTAGCGGAGCCTACGAGCAGTACTTC. Protein sequence: CASSYGTSGAYEQYF.

This clone appeared once. This chain joins TRBV30 and TRBJ1-6, with 8 nucleotides matching TRBD1. Per germline, CDR1 GTSNPN and CDR2 SVGIG (reference sequence). J gave up 6 bases and V 2 bases, and 0 bases lay outside the gene matches. This CDR3 is built from 13 residues. The DNA of the CDR3 is TGTGCCTGGAGTCAGGGGGCTAATTCACCCCTCCACTTT. Protein sequence: CAWSQGANSPLHF.

V usage is TRBV4-3 and J usage is TRBJ1-3, with D perhaps matching TRBD1 (5 bases). Trimming shortened V by 4 bases and J by 7 bases, and 17 bases separated the two germline ends. CDR1 is LGHNA and CDR2 is YSLEER in the germline V gene. The CDR3 extends over 15 amino acids. CDR3: CASSPAGSASNTIYF. Here the CDR3 DNA reads TGCGCCAGCAGCCCCGCAGGGAGCGCGTCGAACACCATATATTTT.

The chain is built from TRBV21-1 and TRBJ1-5; the D call of TRBD1 is as the table states it, not checked on the DNA. TRBV21-1 is a pseudogene segment. The CDR3 is 23 amino acids. CDR3 in amino acids: CASSKGGKKGAITSESSNQPQHF. The CDR3 bases are TGTGCCAGCAGCAAAGGGGGGAAGAAGGGGGCCATCACCTCCGAAAGTAGCAATCAGCCCCAGCATTTT.

This clone was detected a few times. The chain links TRBV7-8 to TRBJ1-4; TRBD1 matches 7 bases. V shed 1 base, J shed 7 bases, and the junction held 6 bases outside the gene matches. The CDR3 spans 15 residues. CDR1 and CDR2 from the germline V gene are SGHVS and FQNEAQ. CDR3: CASSLGGTVVEKLFF. The CDR3, as DNA: TGTGCCAGCAGCTTAGGAGGGACAGTTGTTGAAAAACTGTTTTTT.